This passage covers 14 T cell receptor beta chains from one sample sequenced in a study of PD-L1 blockade in urothelial cancer. Data came from immunoSEQ multiplex PCR; TCRdb stores just in-frame clones and leaves some out. The repertoire has more than 95,000 clones, about 84% of them found once; the top ten carry 2% to 3%. The time point: peripheral blood 6 weeks after treatment start. The sample was PBMCs, taken around atezolizumab (anti-PD-L1) treatment. These receptors were collected from a man aged 50 to 59 with urothelial cancer.

V and J are TRBV2 and TRBJ2-7; TRBD2 aligns across 7 bases. The CDR3 has 14 residues. The J segment lost 4 bases and the V segment lost 6 bases, leaving 9 bases of the junction unmatched. Looked up from germline, CDR1 is SNHLY and CDR2 is FYNNEI. CDR3 amino acids: CASRLVAGVYEQYF. CDR3 sequence (DNA): TGTGCCAGCAGGCTAGTAGCGGGCGTTTACGAGCAGTACTTC.

This chain links TRBV21-1 with TRBJ2-5; TRBD1, the D gene given by the table, was not confirmed from the DNA. TRBV21-1 is marked as a pseudogene. The CDR3 extends over 14 amino acids. The CDR3 loop is CASAKSDRGETQYF. Written as DNA, the CDR3 is TGTGCCAGCGCTAAGTCGGACAGGGGAGAGACCCAGTACTTC.

This chain uses TRBV5-1 with TRBJ2-5; 8 bases are shared with TRBD2. Germline CDR1 is SGHRS and CDR2 is YFSETQ. The CDR3 has 16 amino acids. The junction had 10 bases not matched to a gene; V was cut back by 4 bases and J by 2 bases. Written as DNA, the CDR3 is TGCGCCAGCAGCCGGGGGGGAAGCGGATCACAAGAGACCCAGTACTTC. It is translated as CASSRGGSGSQETQYF. Full variable domain (remainder filled in from reference TRBV5-1 and TRBJ2-5): KAGVTQTPRYLIKTRGQQVTLSCSPISGHRSVSWYQQTPGQGLQFLFEYFSETQRNKGNFPGRFSGRQFSNSRSEMNVSTLELGDSALYLCASSRGGSGSQETQYFGPGTRLLVL.

The gene calls are TRBV15 and TRBJ1-5, with D hard to call. This CDR3 is 17 amino acids long. V was cut by 1 base and J by 2 bases, with 15 bases left in between. CDR1 is LNHNV, CDR2 YYDKDF, per germline (reference sequence). The CDR3 spells CATSRGMTSSGNQPQHF. As DNA, the CDR3 is TGTGCCACCAGCAGAGGAATGACATCCTCCGGCAATCAGCCCCAGCATTTT.

This rearrangement joins TRBV5-1 to TRBJ2-3, with 14 bases lining up with TRBD2. V trimming: 0 bases; J trimming: 10 bases; junction bases outside the gene matches: 4. CDR1 and CDR2 (germline): SGHRS, YFSETQ. CDR3 length: 15 residues. This CDR3 is CASSLGGTSGSPQYF. In DNA, the CDR3 is TGCGCCAGCAGCTTGGGAGGGACTAGCGGGAGCCCGCAGTATTTT.

The V gene is TRBV28, the J gene TRBJ2-2; D remains unclear. Looked up from germline, CDR1 is MDHEN and CDR2 is SYDVKM. V lost 4 bases to trimming and J lost 0 bases, with 9 bases between them. This CDR3 is built from 15 residues. In nucleotides, the CDR3 is TGTGCCAGCAGTTCCAGCGCCGCGAACACCGGGGAGCTGTTTTTT. Protein sequence: CASSSSAANTGELFF.

This clone is a singleton in its sample. This chain connects TRBV30 to TRBJ1-1, with D unclear. Germline V lookup: CDR1 GTSNPN, CDR2 SVGIG (reference sequence). CDR3 size: 16 residues. Trimming removed 2 bases from V and 4 bases from J, with 20 bases in between. The CDR3 spells CAWSPLGRAGSTEAFF. CDR3 coding DNA: TGTGCCTGGAGTCCTTTGGGGAGGGCGGGTAGCACTGAAGCTTTCTTT. The variable domain in full, completed from reference TRBV30 and TRBJ1-1, reads SQTIHQWPATLVQPVGSPLSLECTVEGTSNPNLYWYRQAAGRGLQLLFYSVGIGQISSEVPQNLSASRPQDRQFILSSKKLLLSDSGFYLCAWSPLGRAGSTEAFFGQGTRLTVV.

The chain employs TRBV30 and TRBJ1-2; 9 bases line up with TRBD1. V was clipped by 4 bases and J by 7 bases; unmatched bases: 10. The CDR3 has 14 residues. Germline CDR1 and CDR2: GTSNPN and SVGIG (reference sequence). DNA for the CDR3: TGTGCCTGGACCCCGGGACAGGGACTTCTTGGCTACACCTTC. Translating gives CAWTPGQGLLGYTF.

The chain couples TRBV25-1 to TRBJ1-6; the D gene is possibly TRBD1 (6 bases). V lost 4 bases and J 7 bases, leaving 17 bases between the germline ends. The length of the CDR3 is 16 residues. Germline CDR1 reads MGHDK; CDR2 reads SYGVNS. As DNA, the CDR3 is TGTGCCAGCAGTGGAGGACAGAGACTTACAAATTCACCCCTCCACTTT. It translates to CASSGGQRLTNSPLHF.

V gene TRBV9 combines with J gene TRBJ2-2, with 10 nucleotides matching TRBD2. V was pared by 4 bases and J by 2 bases, with 2 bases of the junction left unmatched. Germline V gene lookup returns CDR1 SGDLS and CDR2 YYNGEE. This CDR3 contains 15 residues. DNA of the CDR3: TGTGCCAGCAGCTGGACTAGCGGAAACACCGGGGAGCTGTTTTTT. The encoded protein is CASSWTSGNTGELFF.

This sequence joins TRBV6-1 and TRBJ1-6, with 10 bases identical to TRBD1. Germline assignment: CDR1 MNHNS and CDR2 SASEGT. The CDR3 contains 15 residues. J gave up 12 bases and V 0 bases, and 5 bases lay outside the gene matches. Here the CDR3 reads CASSEATGTGEPLHF. The CDR3 nucleotides are TGTGCCAGCAGTGAAGCCACCGGGACAGGGGAACCCCTCCACTTT.

This clone has a handful of counts. The chain recombines TRBV7-3 with TRBJ2-1, with TRBD2 identical over 13 bases. CDR1 and CDR2 (germline): SGHTA, FQGTGA. CDR3 length equals 16 residues. Trimming cost V 3 bases and J 7 bases; bases outside gene matches: 6. In DNA, the CDR3 is TGTGCCAGCAGCTTCCAACTAGCGGGAGGGCCTAATGAGCAGTTCTTC. Amino acid sequence: CASSFQLAGGPNEQFF.

This chain joins TRBV7-9 and TRBJ1-4; unclear D gene. Germline V gives CDR1 SEHNR, CDR2 FQNEAQ (reference sequence). The CDR3 has 15 residues. V lost 0 bases and J lost 2, with 7 bases in between. The CDR3 nucleotides read TGTGCCAGCAGCTTAGCGGAGGTGACTAATGAAAAACTGTTTTTT. Protein sequence: CASSLAEVTNEKLFF.

This clone showed up just a few times. The chain is built from TRBV4-1 and TRBJ2-3; 9 bases are a match to TRBD2. The CDR3 covers 15 residues. V lost 1 base and J lost 5; bases outside the gene matches: 4. The germline CDR1 and CDR2 sequences are MGHRA and YSYEKL. CDR3 residues: CASSQAGSGGDTQYF. The CDR3 DNA is TGCGCCAGCAGCCAAGCCGGTAGCGGGGGAGATACGCAGTATTTT.